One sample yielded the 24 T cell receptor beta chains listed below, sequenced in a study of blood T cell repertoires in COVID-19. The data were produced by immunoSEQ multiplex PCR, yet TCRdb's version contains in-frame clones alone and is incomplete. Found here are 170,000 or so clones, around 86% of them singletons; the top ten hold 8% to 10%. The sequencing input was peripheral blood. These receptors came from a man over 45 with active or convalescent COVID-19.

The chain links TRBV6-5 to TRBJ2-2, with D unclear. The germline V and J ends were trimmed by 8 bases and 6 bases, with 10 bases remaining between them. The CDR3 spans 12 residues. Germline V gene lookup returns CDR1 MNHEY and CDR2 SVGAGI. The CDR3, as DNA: TGTGCCAGCCGTACTCCCGCCGGGGAGCTGTTTTTT. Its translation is CASRTPAGELFF.

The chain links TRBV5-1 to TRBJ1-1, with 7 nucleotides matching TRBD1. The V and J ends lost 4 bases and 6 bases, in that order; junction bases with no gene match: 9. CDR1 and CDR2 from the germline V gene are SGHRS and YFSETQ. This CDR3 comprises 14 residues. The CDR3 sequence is CASSGTESQAEAFF. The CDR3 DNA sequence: TGCGCCAGCAGCGGGACAGAGTCTCAGGCTGAAGCTTTCTTT.

The CDR3 nucleotides read TGTGCCAGTAGTTCTACAGGTACGGCGGACTATGGCTACACCTTC. This sequence encodes CASSSTGTADYGYTF. This chain uses TRBV19 with TRBJ1-2; possible D gene TRBD1, 5 bases. Germline V gene lookup returns CDR1 LNHDA and CDR2 SQIVND (reference sequence). V gave up 5 bases and J gave up 3 bases, with 16 bases separating them. This CDR3 region has 15 residues.

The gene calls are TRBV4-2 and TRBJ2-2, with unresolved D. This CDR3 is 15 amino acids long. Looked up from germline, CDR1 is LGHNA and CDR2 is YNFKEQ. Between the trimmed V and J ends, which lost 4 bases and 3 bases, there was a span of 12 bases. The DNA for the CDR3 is TGTGCCAGCAGCCCGAAGCTGTTGGACACCGGGGAGCTGTTTTTT. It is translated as CASSPKLLDTGELFF.

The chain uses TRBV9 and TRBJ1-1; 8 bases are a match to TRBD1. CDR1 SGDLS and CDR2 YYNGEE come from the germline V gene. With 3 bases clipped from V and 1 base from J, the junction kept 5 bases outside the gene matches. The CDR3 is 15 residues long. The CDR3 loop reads CASSESGTGNTEAFF. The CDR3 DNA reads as TGTGCCAGCAGCGAATCCGGGACAGGGAACACTGAAGCTTTCTTT. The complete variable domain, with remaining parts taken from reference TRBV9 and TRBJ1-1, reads DSGVTQTPKHLITATGQRVTLRCSPRSGDLSVYWYQQSLDQGLQFLIQYYNGEERAKGNILERFSAQQFPDLHSELNLSSLELGDSALYFCASSESGTGNTEAFFGQGTRLTVV.

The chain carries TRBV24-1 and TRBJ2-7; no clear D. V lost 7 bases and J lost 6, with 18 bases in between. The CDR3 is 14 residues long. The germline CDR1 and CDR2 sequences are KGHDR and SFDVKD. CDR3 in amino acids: CATSSPPRVGEQYF. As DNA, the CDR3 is TGTGCCACCAGCAGTCCCCCTAGAGTCGGCGAGCAGTACTTC.

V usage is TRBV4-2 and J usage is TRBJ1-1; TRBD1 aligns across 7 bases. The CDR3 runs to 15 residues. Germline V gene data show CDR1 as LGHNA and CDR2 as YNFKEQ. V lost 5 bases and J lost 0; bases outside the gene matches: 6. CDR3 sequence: CASSTRQGMNTEAFF. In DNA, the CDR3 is TGTGCCAGCAGCACCCGACAGGGCATGAACACTGAAGCTTTCTTT.

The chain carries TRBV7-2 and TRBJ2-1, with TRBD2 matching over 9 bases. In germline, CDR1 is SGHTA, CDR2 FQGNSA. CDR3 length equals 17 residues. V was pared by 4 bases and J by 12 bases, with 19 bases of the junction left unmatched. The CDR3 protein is CASSYSVIAGAAGAQFF. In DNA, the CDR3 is TGTGCCAGCAGCTATAGTGTCATAGCGGGGGCAGCGGGTGCGCAGTTCTTC.

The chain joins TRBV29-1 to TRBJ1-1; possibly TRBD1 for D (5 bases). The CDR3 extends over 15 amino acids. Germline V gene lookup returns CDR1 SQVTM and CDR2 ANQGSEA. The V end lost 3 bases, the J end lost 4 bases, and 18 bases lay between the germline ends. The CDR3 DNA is TGCAGCGTTGATTCAGGGTGGGGTTGGGGCACTGAAGCTTTCTTT. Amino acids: CSVDSGWGWGTEAFF.

The chain's CDR3 is CASGGGVSNEKLFF. The CDR3 bases are TGTGCCAGCGGAGGGGGGGTTAGTAATGAAAAACTGTTTTTT. V and J are TRBV28 and TRBJ1-4, with D possibly being TRBD1 (6 bases). The V and J ends lost 8 bases and 4 bases respectively, with 14 bases between them. CDR1 MDHEN and CDR2 SYDVKM come from the germline V gene. CDR3 length equals 14 residues.

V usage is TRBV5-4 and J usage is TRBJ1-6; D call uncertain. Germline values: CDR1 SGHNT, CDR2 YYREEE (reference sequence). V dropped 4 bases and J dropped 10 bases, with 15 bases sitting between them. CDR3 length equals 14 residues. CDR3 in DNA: TGTGCCAGCAGCAAGAGAGGGATGGAGTCACCCCTCCACTTT. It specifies CASSKRGMESPLHF.

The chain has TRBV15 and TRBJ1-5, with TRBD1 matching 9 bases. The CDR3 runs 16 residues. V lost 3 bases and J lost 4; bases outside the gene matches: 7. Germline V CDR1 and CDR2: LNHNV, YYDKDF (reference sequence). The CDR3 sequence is CATSSRTGAENQPQHF. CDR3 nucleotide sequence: TGTGCCACCAGCAGTCGGACAGGGGCTGAGAATCAGCCCCAGCATTTT. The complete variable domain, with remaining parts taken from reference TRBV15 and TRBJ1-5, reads DAMVIQNPRYQVTQFGKPVTLSCSQTLNHNVMYWYQQKSSQAPKLLFHYYDKDFNNEADTPDNFQSRRPNTSFCFLDIRSPGLGDTAMYLCATSSRTGAENQPQHFGDGTRLSIL.

In DNA form, the CDR3 reads TGTGCCAGCAGCCCGGGACAGGGGGCGCCAGCTTTCTTT. Amino acid sequence: CASSPGQGAPAFF. This rearrangement joins TRBV4-2 to TRBJ1-1; 12 bases are a match to TRBD1. Losses at the gene ends were 4 bases for V and 10 bases for J; bases not matched to a gene: 4. This CDR3 spans 13 amino acids. Germline V lookup: CDR1 LGHNA, CDR2 YNFKEQ.

CDR3 coding DNA: TGTGCCAGCAGCCCCTCGGGGGGCTTCCAAGAGACCCAGTACTTC. Translated, it gives CASSPSGGFQETQYF. This chain connects TRBV9 to TRBJ2-5; TRBD2 might be the D (7 bases). CDR3 length: 15 residues. The V end lost 4 bases, the J end lost 1 base, and 14 bases lay between the germline ends. CDR1 and CDR2 from the germline V gene are SGDLS and YYNGEE.

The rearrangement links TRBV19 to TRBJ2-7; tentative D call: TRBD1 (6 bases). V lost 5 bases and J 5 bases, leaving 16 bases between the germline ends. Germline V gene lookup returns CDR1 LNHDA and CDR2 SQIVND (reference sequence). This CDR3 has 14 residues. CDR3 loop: CASSALDRIDEQYF. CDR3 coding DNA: TGTGCCAGTAGTGCCCTCGACAGGATCGACGAGCAGTACTTC.

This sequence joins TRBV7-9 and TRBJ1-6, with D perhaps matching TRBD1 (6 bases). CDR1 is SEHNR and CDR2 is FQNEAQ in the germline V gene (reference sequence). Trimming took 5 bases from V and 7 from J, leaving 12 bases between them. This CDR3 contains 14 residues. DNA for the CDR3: TGTGCCAGCAGCGAGGAAGGGGGAAATTCACCCCTCCACTTT. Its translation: CASSEEGGNSPLHF.

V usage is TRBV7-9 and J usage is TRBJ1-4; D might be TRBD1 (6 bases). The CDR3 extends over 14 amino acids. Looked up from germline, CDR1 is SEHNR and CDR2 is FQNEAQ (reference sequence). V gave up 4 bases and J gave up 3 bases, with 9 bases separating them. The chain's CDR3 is CASSWTAANEKLFF. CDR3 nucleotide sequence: TGTGCCAGCAGCTGGACAGCGGCTAATGAAAAACTGTTTTTT. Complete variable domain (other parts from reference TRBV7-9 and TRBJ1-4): DTGVSQNPRHKITKRGQNVTFRCDPISEHNRLYWYRQTLGQGPEFLTYFQNEAQLEKSRLLSDRFSAERPKGSFSTLEIQRTEQGDSAMYLCASSWTAANEKLFFGSGTQLSVL.

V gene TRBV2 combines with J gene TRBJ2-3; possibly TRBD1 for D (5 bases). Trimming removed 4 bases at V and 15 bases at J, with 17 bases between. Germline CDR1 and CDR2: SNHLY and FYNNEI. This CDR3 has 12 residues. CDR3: CASSATGAALYF. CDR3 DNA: TGTGCCAGCAGTGCTACAGGTGCAGCTTTATATTTT.

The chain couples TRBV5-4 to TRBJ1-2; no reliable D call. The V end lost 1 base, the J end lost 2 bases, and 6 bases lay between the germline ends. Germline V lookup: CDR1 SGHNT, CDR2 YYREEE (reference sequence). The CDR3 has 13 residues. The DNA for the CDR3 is TGTGCCAGCAGCTTGACAGTCAACTATGGCTACACCTTC. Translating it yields CASSLTVNYGYTF. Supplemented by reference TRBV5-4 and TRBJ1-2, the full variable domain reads ETGVTQSPTHLIKTRGQQVTLRCSSQSGHNTVSWYQQALGQGPQFIFQYYREEENGRGNFPPRFSGLQFPNYSSELNVNALELDDSALYLCASSLTVNYGYTFGSGTRLTVV.

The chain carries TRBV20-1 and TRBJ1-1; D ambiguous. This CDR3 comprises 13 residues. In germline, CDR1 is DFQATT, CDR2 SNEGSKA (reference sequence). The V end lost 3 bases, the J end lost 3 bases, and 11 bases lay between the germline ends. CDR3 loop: CSASPALDTEAFF. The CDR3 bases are TGCAGTGCTAGTCCCGCGTTGGACACTGAAGCTTTCTTT.

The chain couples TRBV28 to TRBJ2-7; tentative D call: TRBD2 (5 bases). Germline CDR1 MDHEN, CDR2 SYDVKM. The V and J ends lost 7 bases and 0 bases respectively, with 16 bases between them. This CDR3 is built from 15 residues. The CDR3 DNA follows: TGTGCCAGCACGACCACGGGGTCCTCCTCCTACGAGCAGTACTTC. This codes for CASTTTGSSSYEQYF. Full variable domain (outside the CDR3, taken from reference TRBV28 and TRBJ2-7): DVKVTQSSRYLVKRTGEKVFLECVQDMDHENMFWYRQDPGLGLRLIYFSYDVKMKEKGDIPEGYSVSREKKERFSLILESASTNQTSMYLCASTTTGSSSYEQYFGPGTRLTVT.

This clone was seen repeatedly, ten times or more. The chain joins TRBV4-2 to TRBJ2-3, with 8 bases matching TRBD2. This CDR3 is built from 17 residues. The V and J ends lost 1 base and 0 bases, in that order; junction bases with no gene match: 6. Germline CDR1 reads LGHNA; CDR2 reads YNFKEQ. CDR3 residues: CASSQGRGGSSTDTQYF. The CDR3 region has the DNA TGTGCCAGCAGCCAAGGCCGCGGGGGGTCTAGCACAGATACGCAGTATTTT.

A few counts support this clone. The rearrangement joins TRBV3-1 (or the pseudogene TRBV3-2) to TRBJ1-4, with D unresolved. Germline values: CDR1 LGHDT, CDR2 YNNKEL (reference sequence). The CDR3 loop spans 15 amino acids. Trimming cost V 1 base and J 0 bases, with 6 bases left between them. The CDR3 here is CASSQVGATNEKLFF. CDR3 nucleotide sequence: TGTGCCAGCAGCCAAGTCGGGGCAACTAATGAAAAACTGTTTTTT.

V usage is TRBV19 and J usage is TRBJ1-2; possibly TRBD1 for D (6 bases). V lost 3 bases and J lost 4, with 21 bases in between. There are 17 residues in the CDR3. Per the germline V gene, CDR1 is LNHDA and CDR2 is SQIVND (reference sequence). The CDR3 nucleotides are TGTGCCAGTAGTATTGATTCAGGGGTCCTTAATATCTATGGCTACACCTTC. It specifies CASSIDSGVLNIYGYTF. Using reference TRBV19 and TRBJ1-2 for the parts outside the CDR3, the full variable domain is DGGITQSPKYLFRKEGQNVTLSCEQNLNHDAMYWYRQDPGQGLRLIYYSQIVNDFQKGDIAEGYSVSREKKESFPLTVTSAQKNPTAFYLCASSIDSGVLNIYGYTFGSGTRLTVV.